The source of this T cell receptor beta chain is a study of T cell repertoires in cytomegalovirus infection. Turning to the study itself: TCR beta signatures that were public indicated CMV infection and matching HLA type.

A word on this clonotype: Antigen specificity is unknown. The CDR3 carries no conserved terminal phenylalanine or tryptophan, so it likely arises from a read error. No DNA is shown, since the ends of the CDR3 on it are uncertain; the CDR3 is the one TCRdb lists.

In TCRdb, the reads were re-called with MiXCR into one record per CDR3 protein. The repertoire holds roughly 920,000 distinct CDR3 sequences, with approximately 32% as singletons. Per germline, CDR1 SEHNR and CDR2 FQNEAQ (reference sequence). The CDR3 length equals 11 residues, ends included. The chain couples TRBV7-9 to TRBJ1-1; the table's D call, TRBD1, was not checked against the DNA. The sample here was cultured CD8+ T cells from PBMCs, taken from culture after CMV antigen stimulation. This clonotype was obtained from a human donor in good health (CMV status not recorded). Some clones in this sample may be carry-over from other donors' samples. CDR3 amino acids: CASSLDGTKRL.